The TCR beta chain described here comes from a study of T-cell memory formation after mild COVID-19. Study-wide points: Among CD4+ contracting clones, most were CM and EM, and CD8+ ones EMRA. Unconfirmed was the SARS-CoV-2 specificity of second-wave clones that peaked on day 37.

This clonotype has a handful of counts. Its antigen is unknown. The CDR3 is made up of 17 amino acids. The V and J ends lost 0 bases and 2 bases respectively, with 17 bases between them. Germline loops: CDR1 MGHRA, CDR2 YSYEKL. 5'RACE primed at constant segments yielded TCR alpha and TCR beta cDNA libraries bearing sample barcodes and UMIs. TCRdb reprocessed the 5' RACE reads with MiXCR, giving one entry per CDR3 protein. The sample has approximately 100,000 distinct CDR3 sequences, approximately 17% seen once. The source is an adult woman who had mild COVID-19 (a few samples of this study predate the infection). Cell type and time point are not known. The gene calls are TRBV4-1 and TRBJ2-7; weak D call: TRBD1 (6 bases). The sequencing input was PBMCs or a T cell subset sorted from them (not recorded which). The CDR3 region has the DNA TGCGCCAGCAGCCAAGAATCCCAGGGGAATCGGGCCTACGAGCAGTACTTC. The encoded protein is CASSQESQGNRAYEQYF.